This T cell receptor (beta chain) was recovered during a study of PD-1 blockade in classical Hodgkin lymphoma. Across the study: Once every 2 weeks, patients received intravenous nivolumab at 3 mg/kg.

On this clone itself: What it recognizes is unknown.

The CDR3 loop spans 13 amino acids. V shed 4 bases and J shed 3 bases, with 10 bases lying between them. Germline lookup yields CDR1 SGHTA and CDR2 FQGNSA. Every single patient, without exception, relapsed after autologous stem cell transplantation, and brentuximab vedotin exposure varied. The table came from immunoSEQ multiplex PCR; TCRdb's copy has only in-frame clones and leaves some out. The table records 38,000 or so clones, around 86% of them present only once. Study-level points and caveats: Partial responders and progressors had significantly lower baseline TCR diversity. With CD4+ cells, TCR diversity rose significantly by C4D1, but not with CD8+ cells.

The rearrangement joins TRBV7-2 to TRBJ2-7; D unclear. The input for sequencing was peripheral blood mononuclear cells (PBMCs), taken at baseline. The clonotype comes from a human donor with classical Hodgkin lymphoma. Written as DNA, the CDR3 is TGTGCCAGCAGCTCCACGAACAGCTACGAGCAGTACTTC. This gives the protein CASSSTNSYEQYF.